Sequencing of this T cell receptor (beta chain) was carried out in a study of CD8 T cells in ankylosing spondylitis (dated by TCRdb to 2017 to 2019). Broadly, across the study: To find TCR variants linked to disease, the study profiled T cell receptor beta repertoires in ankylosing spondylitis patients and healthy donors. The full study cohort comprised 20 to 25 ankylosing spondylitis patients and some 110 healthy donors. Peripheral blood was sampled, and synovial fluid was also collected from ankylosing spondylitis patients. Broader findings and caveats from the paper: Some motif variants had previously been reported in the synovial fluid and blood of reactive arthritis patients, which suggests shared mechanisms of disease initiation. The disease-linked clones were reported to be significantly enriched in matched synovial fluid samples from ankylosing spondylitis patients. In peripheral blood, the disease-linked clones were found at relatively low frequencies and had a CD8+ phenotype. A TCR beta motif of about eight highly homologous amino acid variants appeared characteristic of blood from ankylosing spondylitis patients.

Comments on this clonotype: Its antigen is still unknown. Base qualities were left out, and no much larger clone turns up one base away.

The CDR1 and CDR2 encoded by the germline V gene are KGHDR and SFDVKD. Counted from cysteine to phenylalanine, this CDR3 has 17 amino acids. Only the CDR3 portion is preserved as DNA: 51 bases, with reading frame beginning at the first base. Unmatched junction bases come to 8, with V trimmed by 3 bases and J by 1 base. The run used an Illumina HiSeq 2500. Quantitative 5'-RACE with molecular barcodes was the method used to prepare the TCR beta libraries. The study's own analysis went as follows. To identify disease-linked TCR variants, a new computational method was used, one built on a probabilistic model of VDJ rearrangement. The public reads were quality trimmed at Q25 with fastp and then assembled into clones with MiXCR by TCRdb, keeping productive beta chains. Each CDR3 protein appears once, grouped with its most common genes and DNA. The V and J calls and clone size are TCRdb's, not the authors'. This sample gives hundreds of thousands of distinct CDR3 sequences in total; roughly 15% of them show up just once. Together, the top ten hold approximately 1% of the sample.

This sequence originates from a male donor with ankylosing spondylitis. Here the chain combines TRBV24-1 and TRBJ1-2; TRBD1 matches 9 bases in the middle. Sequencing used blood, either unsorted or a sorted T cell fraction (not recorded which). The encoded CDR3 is CATSDPNSGQGNYGYTF. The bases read TGTGCCACCAGTGATCCCAACTCGGGACAGGGTAACTATGGCTACACCTTC.